This record concerns one TCR beta chain sequence. This entry belongs to a study of OX40 agonist ivuxolimab in advanced cancers. Study context: The dose-escalation cohort was about 86% male, with a mean age of around 54 years, ranging about 23 to 90.

V dropped 5 bases and J dropped 1; count of bases not matched to a gene: 9. This CDR3 has 16 residues. Per germline, CDR1 SGHDN and CDR2 FVKESK. With baseline, cycle 4 day 1, and cycle 7 day 1 as timepoints, blood was sampled. Repertoires were generated with immunoSEQ multiplex PCR, while TCRdb's copy carries only in-frame clones and drops some. The repertoire holds about 94,000 clones, around nine tenths seen once, with approximately 0.3% in the top ten. This clonotype was obtained from an adult with an advanced solid tumor such as melanoma, head and neck, liver or kidney cancer. The chain has TRBV14 and TRBJ2-7, with 9 bases lining up with TRBD1. The source material was CD4+ or CD8+ T cells sorted from blood, sampled in a trial of the OX40 agonist ivuxolimab. The CDR3 reads CASSAHRGPGSYEQYF. The CDR3 coding sequence is TGTGCCAGCAGCGCCCACAGGGGGCCCGGATCCTACGAGCAGTACTTC.